The present T cell receptor beta chain was sequenced within a study of CD8 T cells in ankylosing spondylitis. General study results and limits: The study looked at matched synovial fluid samples from ankylosing spondylitis patients. Disease-linked clones were reported to be significantly enriched there. Among TCR beta sequences, a motif of roughly 8 highly homologous variants appeared characteristic of ankylosing spondylitis blood. Past studies reported some motif variants in reactive arthritis synovial fluid and blood.

Making use of molecular barcodes, quantitative 5'-RACE generated TCR beta libraries. From the 5' RACE reads, TCRdb called clonotypes with MiXCR, one entry per CDR3 protein. Among just over 350,000 distinct CDR3 sequences listed, 20% were seen once. With 2 bases removed from V and 6 bases from J, the gap between germline ends came to 13 bases. Germline assignment: CDR1 SGHRS and CDR2 YFSETQ. The CDR3 totals 14 residues. This clonotype appeared a few times. Its specificity is unknown. The sample taken for sequencing was blood, either unsorted or a sorted T cell fraction (not recorded which). This TCR derives from a male donor with ankylosing spondylitis or in good health (not recorded which). The chain links TRBV5-1 to TRBJ2-3; D not resolved. In nucleotides, the CDR3 is TGCGCCAGCAGCTTCGCCAGCACGTTCGATACGCAGTATTTT. Translating it yields CASSFASTFDTQYF. Based on the CDR3 plus reference TRBV5-1 and TRBJ2-3, the full variable domain is KAGVTQTPRYLIKTRGQQVTLSCSPISGHRSVSWYQQTPGQGLQFLFEYFSETQRNKGNFPGRFSGRQFSNSRSEMNVSTLELGDSALYLCASSFASTFDTQYFGPGTRLTVL.